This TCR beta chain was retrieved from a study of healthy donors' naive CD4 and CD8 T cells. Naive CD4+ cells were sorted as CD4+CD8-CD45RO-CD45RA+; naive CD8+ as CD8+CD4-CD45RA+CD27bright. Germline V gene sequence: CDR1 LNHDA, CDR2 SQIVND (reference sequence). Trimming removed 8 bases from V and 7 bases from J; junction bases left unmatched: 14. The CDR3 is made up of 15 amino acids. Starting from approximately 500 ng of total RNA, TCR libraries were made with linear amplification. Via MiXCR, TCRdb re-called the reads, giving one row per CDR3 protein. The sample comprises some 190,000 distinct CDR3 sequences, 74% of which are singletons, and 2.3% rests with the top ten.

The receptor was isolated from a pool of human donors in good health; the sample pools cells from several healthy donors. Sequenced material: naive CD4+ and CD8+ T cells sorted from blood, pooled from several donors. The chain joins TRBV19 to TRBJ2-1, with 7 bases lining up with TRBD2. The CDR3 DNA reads TGTGCCAGTGAAGACTGGGACTATGGGGTGAATGAGCAGTTCTTC. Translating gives CASEDWDYGVNEQFF.